Given below is one T cell receptor beta chain in context. What it binds is unknown. Repertoires were generated with immunoSEQ multiplex PCR, while TCRdb's copy carries only in-frame clones and drops some. The sample yields a few hundred thousand clones, less than 95% seen once. As to treatment: around 19 received Ad26.COV2.S at low or high dose, single or two shots; about 5 received placebo; per-sample allocation not given. Day 63 after the first injection of vaccine or placebo was the sampling time. These data originate in a study of Ad26.COV2.S vaccination and SARS-CoV-2 variants. Study outcomes and limitations: Once vaccination had occurred, spike-specific CD8+ and CD4+ T cell responses reportedly showed substantial breadth.

Unmatched junction bases numbered 17, after V lost 5 bases and J lost 4 bases. CDR3 length: 19 residues. CDR1 and CDR2 from the germline V gene are SGHTA and FQGNSA. The clonotype originates from a person between 18 and 65 years old who received the Ad26.COV2.S COVID-19 vaccine or a placebo. The genes are TRBV7-2 and TRBJ2-2, with 9 bases aligning to TRBD2. The specimen was peripheral blood, collected in a trial of Ad26.COV2.S vaccine versus placebo. CDR3 loop: CASSRPGAGGTIPTGELFF. In DNA form, the CDR3 reads TGTGCCAGCAGCCGCCCTGGAGCGGGAGGTACCATTCCCACCGGGGAGCTGTTTTTT.